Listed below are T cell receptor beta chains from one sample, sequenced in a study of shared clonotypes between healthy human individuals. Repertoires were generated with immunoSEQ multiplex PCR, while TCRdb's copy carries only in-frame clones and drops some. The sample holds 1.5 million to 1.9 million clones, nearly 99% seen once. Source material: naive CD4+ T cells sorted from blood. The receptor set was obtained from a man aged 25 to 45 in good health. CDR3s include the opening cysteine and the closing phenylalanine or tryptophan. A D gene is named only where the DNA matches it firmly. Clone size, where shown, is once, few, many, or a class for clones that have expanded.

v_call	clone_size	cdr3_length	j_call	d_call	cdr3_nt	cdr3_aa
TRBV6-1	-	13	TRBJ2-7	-	TGTGCCAGCGGACCGGGACAGACTAGAGAGCAGTACTTC	CASGPGQTREQYF
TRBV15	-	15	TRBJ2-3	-	TGTGCCACCAGCACCCTGAGGCAGTCCACAGATACGCAGTATTTT	CATSTLRQSTDTQYF
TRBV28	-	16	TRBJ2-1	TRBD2	TGTGCCAGCACAAAACCGGGACTAGCGGAAAACAATGAGCAGTTCTTC	CASTKPGLAENNEQFF
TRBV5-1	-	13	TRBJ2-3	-	TGCGCCAGCAGCTTGGGCAATCCAGATACGCAGTATTTT	CASSLGNPDTQYF
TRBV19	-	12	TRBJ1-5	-	TGTGCCAGTAGTATAAGTGTTAGCCCCCAGCATTTT	CASSISVSPQHF
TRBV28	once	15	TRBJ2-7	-	TGTGCCAGCAGTCGAGTTAGGACGGGTATGGACGAGCAGTACTTC	CASSRVRTGMDEQYF
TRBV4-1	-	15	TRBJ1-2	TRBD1	TGCGCCAGCAGCCAAGGGGACAGGGAGGCGTATGGCTACACCTTC	CASSQGDREAYGYTF
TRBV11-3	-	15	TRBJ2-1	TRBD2	TGTGCCAGCAGCTTAAGTAGCGGGCTCCCCAATGAGCAGTTCTTC	CASSLSSGLPNEQFF
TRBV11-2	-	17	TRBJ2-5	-	TGTGCCAGCAGCTTGATCCTGACCCCACGATACGTGGAGACCCAGTACTTC	CASSLILTPRYVETQYF
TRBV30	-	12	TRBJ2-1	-	TGTGCCTGTCGCTCGGGTTCAAATGAGCAGTTCTTC	CACRSGSNEQFF
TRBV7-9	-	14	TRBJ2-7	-	TGTGCCAGCAGCTTAGTCGGGGGCTCCTACGAGCAGTACTTC	CASSLVGGSYEQYF
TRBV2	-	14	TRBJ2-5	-	TGTGCCAGCAGGGCCGGGACTGGACCTAGGGCCCAGTACTTC	CASRAGTGPRAQYF
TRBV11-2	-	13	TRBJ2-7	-	TGTGCCAGCAGCTTAGTCGGCGGCTACGAGCAGTACTTC	CASSLVGGYEQYF
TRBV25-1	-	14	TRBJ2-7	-	TGTGCCAGCAGTGAAGGACTACCACGGGACGAGCAGTACTTC	CASSEGLPRDEQYF
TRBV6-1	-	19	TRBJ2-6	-	TGTGCCAGCAGTGTTATGGGACAACCGCTAAGCTCTGGGGCCAACGTCCTGACTTTC	CASSVMGQPLSSGANVLTF
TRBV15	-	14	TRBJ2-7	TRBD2	TGTGCCACCGCTTCCCGGCTAGCGGGAGACGAGCAGTACTTC	CATASRLAGDEQYF
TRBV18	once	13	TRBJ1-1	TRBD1	TGTGCCAGTAGCAGGGGGCCGGACACTGAAGCTTTCTTT	CASSRGPDTEAFF
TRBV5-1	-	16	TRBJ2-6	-	TGCGCCAGCAGCTTGGGACAGAGACCTGGGGCCAACGTCCTGACTTTC	CASSLGQRPGANVLTF